The rows below give T cell receptor beta chains drawn from one sample of a study of radiation and T cells in renal cell carcinoma. Using immunoSEQ multiplex PCR, the repertoire was profiled, and TCRdb retains in-frame clones only, with some absent. The sample lists some 130,000 clones; more than 80% were seen once. The sample was blood, taken from a patient whose treatment included radiotherapy and nephrectomy. These receptors were collected from a woman aged 60-70 years with renal cell carcinoma. CDR3s include the opening cysteine and the closing phenylalanine or tryptophan. The order of the fields is J gene, D gene, clone size, V gene, CDR3 DNA, CDR3 protein. The D gene is left open where the match is weak. Clone size appears in some rows only: once, few, many, or a class for an expanded clone.

j_call: TRBJ1-2; d_call: .; clone_size: few; v_call: TRBV29-1; cdr3_nt: TGCAGCGTTGAAGTCAGCTATGGCTACACCTTC; cdr3_aa: CSVEVSYGYTF
j_call: TRBJ1-5; d_call: .; clone_size: .; v_call: TRBV11-2; cdr3_nt: TGTGCCAGCAGCTTAGGGAGGGGCCACAATCAGCCCCAGCATTTT; cdr3_aa: CASSLGRGHNQPQHF
j_call: TRBJ1-1; d_call: .; clone_size: .; v_call: TRBV4-2; cdr3_nt: TGTGCCAGCAGTTTTAACGGCCTGATGAACACTGAAGCTTTCTTT; cdr3_aa: CASSFNGLMNTEAFF
j_call: TRBJ1-2; d_call: TRBD1; clone_size: .; v_call: TRBV7-9; cdr3_nt: TGTGCCAGCAGCCTCAATCCGGGACAGGCCGACTTCTATGGCTACACCTTC; cdr3_aa: CASSLNPGQADFYGYTF
j_call: TRBJ1-1; d_call: .; clone_size: once; v_call: TRBV5-5; cdr3_nt: TGTGCCAGCAGCCCCCTACAGAGGAACACTGAAGCTTTCTTT; cdr3_aa: CASSPLQRNTEAFF
j_call: TRBJ1-3; d_call: .; clone_size: .; v_call: TRBV7-2; cdr3_nt: TGTGCCAGCAGCTTAGGGGCAGAGTCTGGAAACACCATATATTTT; cdr3_aa: CASSLGAESGNTIYF
j_call: TRBJ2-1; d_call: .; clone_size: .; v_call: TRBV5-4; cdr3_nt: TGTGCCAGCAGCGGGGGGGGACAGGCGGCCTACAATGAGCAGTTCTTC; cdr3_aa: CASSGGGQAAYNEQFF
j_call: TRBJ1-5; d_call: .; clone_size: .; v_call: TRBV6-5; cdr3_nt: TGTGCCAGCAGTTACTCGATGACCGCCGATCAGCCCCAGCATTTT; cdr3_aa: CASSYSMTADQPQHF
j_call: TRBJ1-2; d_call: TRBD1; clone_size: .; v_call: TRBV4-3; cdr3_nt: TGCGCCAGCAGCCAAGATGAAGGGGGCTTTTATGGCTACACCTTC; cdr3_aa: CASSQDEGGFYGYTF
j_call: TRBJ1-5; d_call: TRBD1; clone_size: .; v_call: TRBV5-6; cdr3_nt: TGTGCCAGCAGCTGGCGGGGACAGGGGGGGGCCGTTGGACAGCCCCAGCATTTT; cdr3_aa: CASSWRGQGGAVGQPQHF
j_call: TRBJ1-1; d_call: .; clone_size: .; v_call: TRBV2; cdr3_nt: TGTGCCAGCAGTGAGTGGGACCAAGCAATGGGTGAAGCTTTCTTT; cdr3_aa: CASSEWDQAMGEAFF
j_call: TRBJ1-1; d_call: .; clone_size: .; v_call: TRBV4-2; cdr3_nt: TGTGCCAGCAGCCAAGATGTCTCTGAAGCTTTCTTT; cdr3_aa: CASSQDVSEAFF
j_call: TRBJ2-1; d_call: TRBD1; clone_size: once; v_call: TRBV15; cdr3_nt: TGTGCCACCAGCAGGCTCTTGGGACAGGGAAGAGGCAATGAGCAGTTCTTC; cdr3_aa: CATSRLLGQGRGNEQFF
j_call: TRBJ2-7; d_call: .; clone_size: .; v_call: TRBV2; cdr3_nt: TGTGCCAGCAGTACGGGACTCTTCTACGAGCAGTACTTC; cdr3_aa: CASSTGLFYEQYF
j_call: TRBJ2-3; d_call: .; clone_size: once; v_call: TRBV7-9; cdr3_nt: TGTGCCAGCAGCTTCCACTCCCTCCGACCAGATACGCAGTATTTT; cdr3_aa: CASSFHSLRPDTQYF
j_call: TRBJ2-7; d_call: .; clone_size: .; v_call: TRBV11-1; cdr3_nt: TGTGCCAGCAGCTTAGCCCCCACGTTCGAGCAGTACTTC; cdr3_aa: CASSLAPTFEQYF
j_call: TRBJ2-5; d_call: .; clone_size: few; v_call: TRBV27; cdr3_nt: TGTGCCAGCAGTCCAGGACAGCAAGAGACCCAGTACTTC; cdr3_aa: CASSPGQQETQYF
j_call: TRBJ1-2; d_call: TRBD1; clone_size: once; v_call: TRBV25-1; cdr3_nt: TGTGCCAGCAGTGACCGACAGGGGCACTATGGCTACACCTTC; cdr3_aa: CASSDRQGHYGYTF
j_call: TRBJ1-1; d_call: TRBD1; clone_size: once; v_call: TRBV4-3; cdr3_nt: TGCGCCAGCAGCCTGAGGGGGCCGGGCACTGAAGCTTTCTTT; cdr3_aa: CASSLRGPGTEAFF
j_call: TRBJ2-7; d_call: .; clone_size: .; v_call: TRBV6-1; cdr3_nt: TGTGCCAGCAGTAGGGGCCTAGGGCAGTACTTC; cdr3_aa: CASSRGLGQYF
j_call: TRBJ2-1; d_call: TRBD2; clone_size: .; v_call: TRBV9; cdr3_nt: TGTGCCAGCAGCGCTCGTAGCGGGAGGGCCTACAATGAGCAGTTCTTC; cdr3_aa: CASSARSGRAYNEQFF
j_call: TRBJ2-3; d_call: TRBD1; clone_size: .; v_call: TRBV6-1; cdr3_nt: TGTGCCAGCAGTGTTCGACAGGGCCCAGATACGCAGTATTTT; cdr3_aa: CASSVRQGPDTQYF
j_call: TRBJ1-3; d_call: TRBD1; clone_size: .; v_call: TRBV13; cdr3_nt: TGTGCCAGCAGCCCGAAGGGGGCCCTACGCTCTGGAAACACCATATATTTT; cdr3_aa: CASSPKGALRSGNTIYF
j_call: TRBJ2-3; d_call: TRBD2; clone_size: once; v_call: TRBV9; cdr3_nt: TGTGCCAGTACAGGACTAGCGGGATTCACAGATACGCAGTATTTT; cdr3_aa: CASTGLAGFTDTQYF
j_call: TRBJ1-2; d_call: TRBD1; clone_size: once; v_call: TRBV28; cdr3_nt: TGTGCCAGCAGTTTACCCAACCAGGGGGCTTTTATCTATGGCTACACCTTC; cdr3_aa: CASSLPNQGAFIYGYTF
j_call: TRBJ1-1; d_call: TRBD1; clone_size: .; v_call: TRBV5-5; cdr3_nt: TGTGCCAGCAGCTTGGGACAGGGGGGTTCATCGCGGAACACTGAAGCTTTCTTT; cdr3_aa: CASSLGQGGSSRNTEAFF
j_call: TRBJ1-1; d_call: .; clone_size: .; v_call: TRBV19; cdr3_nt: TGTGCCAGTACCCAAGGACCAGATGAAGCTTTCTTT; cdr3_aa: CASTQGPDEAFF
j_call: TRBJ2-7; d_call: .; clone_size: .; v_call: TRBV7-2; cdr3_nt: TGTGCCAGCAGCTTAAGTCAGGGCCCCTACGAGCAGTACTTC; cdr3_aa: CASSLSQGPYEQYF
j_call: TRBJ1-1; d_call: .; clone_size: .; v_call: TRBV5-6; cdr3_nt: TGTGCCAGCAGCTATACCGGGACCGCCAATCTCTTT; cdr3_aa: CASSYTGTANLF
j_call: TRBJ2-7; d_call: .; clone_size: .; v_call: TRBV30; cdr3_nt: TGTGCCTGGAGTGTACTTCCAGGGGCCTACGAGCAGTACTTC; cdr3_aa: CAWSVLPGAYEQYF
j_call: TRBJ2-5; d_call: .; clone_size: .; v_call: TRBV19; cdr3_nt: TGTGCCAGTAGTATTTCTATCTGGACGGAAGAGACCCAGTACTTC; cdr3_aa: CASSISIWTEETQYF
j_call: TRBJ2-1; d_call: .; clone_size: .; v_call: TRBV27; cdr3_nt: TGTGCCAGCAGTTCACCCCCAAATCGGAATGAGCAGTTCTTC; cdr3_aa: CASSSPPNRNEQFF
j_call: TRBJ2-1; d_call: .; clone_size: .; v_call: TRBV18; cdr3_nt: TGTGCCAGCTCACCACCGGGGCAGCTCTACAATGAGCAGTTCTTC; cdr3_aa: CASSPPGQLYNEQFF
j_call: TRBJ1-4; d_call: .; clone_size: .; v_call: TRBV28; cdr3_nt: TGTGCCAGCAGTTTACCCCGGGGGGGCCAGGGTGAAAAACTGTTTTTT; cdr3_aa: CASSLPRGGQGEKLFF
j_call: TRBJ2-7; d_call: .; clone_size: .; v_call: TRBV4-3; cdr3_nt: TGCGCCAGCAGCCAAGAACAGGGATACGAGCAGTACTTC; cdr3_aa: CASSQEQGYEQYF
j_call: TRBJ2-5; d_call: .; clone_size: .; v_call: TRBV5-8; cdr3_nt: TGTGCCAGCAGTCCCCCTTTTACCGACCAAGAGACCCAGTACTTC; cdr3_aa: CASSPPFTDQETQYF
j_call: TRBJ1-2; d_call: .; clone_size: .; v_call: TRBV2; cdr3_nt: TGTGCCAGCAGTGTAAGATCGGGTAACGATGGCTACACCTTC; cdr3_aa: CASSVRSGNDGYTF
j_call: TRBJ2-2; d_call: .; clone_size: .; v_call: TRBV9; cdr3_nt: TGTGCCAGCAGCGTAGAGACAGGATTAAACACCGGGGAGCTGTTTTTT; cdr3_aa: CASSVETGLNTGELFF
j_call: TRBJ1-2; d_call: TRBD1; clone_size: .; v_call: TRBV10-1; cdr3_nt: TGCGCCAGCAGTGAGAGGACAGGATATGGCTACACCTTC; cdr3_aa: CASSERTGYGYTF
j_call: TRBJ2-7; d_call: .; clone_size: .; v_call: TRBV19; cdr3_nt: TGTGCCAGTAGTATAGATCTATGGGACACCTCCTACGAGCAGTACTTC; cdr3_aa: CASSIDLWDTSYEQYF
j_call: TRBJ2-7; d_call: .; clone_size: .; v_call: TRBV5-6; cdr3_nt: TGTGCCAGCAGCGTAGGAACCGGGAGCCCCTACGAGCAGTACTTC; cdr3_aa: CASSVGTGSPYEQYF
j_call: TRBJ1-5; d_call: .; clone_size: .; v_call: TRBV6-5; cdr3_nt: TGTGCCAGCAGTTACGGAGTGGATCAGCCCCAGCATTTT; cdr3_aa: CASSYGVDQPQHF
j_call: TRBJ2-5; d_call: .; clone_size: once; v_call: TRBV19; cdr3_nt: TGTGCCAGTAGTATAGCTACTAGCTCAGATCCATGGGAGACCCAGTACTTC; cdr3_aa: CASSIATSSDPWETQYF
j_call: TRBJ2-1; d_call: TRBD2; clone_size: once; v_call: TRBV28; cdr3_nt: TGTGCCAGCAGTTTCCGGGGGGGCCACTATGAGCAGTTCTTC; cdr3_aa: CASSFRGGHYEQFF
j_call: TRBJ2-1; d_call: .; clone_size: .; v_call: TRBV7-9; cdr3_nt: TGTGCCAGCAGCCCCCGGGACGGAAGCTCCTACAATGAGCAGTTCTTC; cdr3_aa: CASSPRDGSSYNEQFF
j_call: TRBJ1-2; d_call: .; clone_size: .; v_call: TRBV13; cdr3_nt: TGTGCCAGCAGCTTAAGTACAGTCTATGGCTACACCTTC; cdr3_aa: CASSLSTVYGYTF
j_call: TRBJ1-3; d_call: .; clone_size: .; v_call: TRBV7-2; cdr3_nt: TGTGCCAGCAGCCGCGGGGCAGGGCCCGGAAACACCATATATTTT; cdr3_aa: CASSRGAGPGNTIYF
j_call: TRBJ2-7; d_call: .; clone_size: .; v_call: TRBV5-1; cdr3_nt: TGCGCCAGCAGCTTTGGCGAGGGCGAGCAGTACTTC; cdr3_aa: CASSFGEGEQYF
j_call: TRBJ1-4; d_call: .; clone_size: .; v_call: TRBV28; cdr3_nt: TGTGCCAGCAGTTTAACAACTAATGAAAAACTGTTTTTT; cdr3_aa: CASSLTTNEKLFF
j_call: TRBJ1-2; d_call: TRBD1; clone_size: .; v_call: TRBV7-3; cdr3_nt: TGTGCCAGCAGCCCTGGACAGGCTGCCCTTTATGGCTACACCTTC; cdr3_aa: CASSPGQAALYGYTF
j_call: TRBJ2-2; d_call: TRBD2; clone_size: once; v_call: TRBV7-2; cdr3_nt: TGTGCCAGCAGCTTATGGGGACTAGCGGGCAGCGGGGAGCTGTTTTTT; cdr3_aa: CASSLWGLAGSGELFF
j_call: TRBJ2-3; d_call: TRBD1; clone_size: .; v_call: TRBV7-3; cdr3_nt: TGTGCCAGCAGCCGCTCCGGACAGGGCACAGATACGCAGTATTTT; cdr3_aa: CASSRSGQGTDTQYF
j_call: TRBJ2-1; d_call: .; clone_size: few; v_call: TRBV30; cdr3_nt: TGTGCCTGGAGTGTAGGGGGTGGGGAGCAGTTCTTC; cdr3_aa: CAWSVGGGEQFF